The 22 T cell receptor beta chains presented below share a single source sample, sequenced in a study of T cell repertoires in cytomegalovirus infection. Each CDR3 protein gets one entry after TCRdb re-called the reads with MiXCR. The data hold 450,000 to 550,000 distinct CDR3 sequences, with approximately 17% observed a single time. Sequenced: CD8+ T cells from PBMCs. The receptors stem from a human donor in good health (CMV status not recorded). Some clones in this sample may be carry-over from other donors' samples.

In this sample, this clonotype turned up a few times. This chain uses TRBV20-1 with TRBJ2-7; D is ambiguous. V was pared by 0 bases and J by 7 bases, with 16 bases between. Per germline, CDR1 DFQATT and CDR2 SNEGSKA (reference sequence). The CDR3 runs to 14 residues. The CDR3 DNA sequence: TGCAGTGCTAGAGATCTCGGCCCCGCCGGAGAGCAGTACTTC. Protein product: CSARDLGPAGEQYF.

CDR3 DNA: TGCGCCAGCAGTGAGATGTACTTAGGACCCACTGAAGCTTTCTTT. Protein: CASSEMYLGPTEAFF. The chain employs TRBV10-1 and TRBJ1-1; D is undetermined. The V gene's germline CDR1 is WNHNN and CDR2 SYGVQD (reference sequence). Trimming took off 2 bases at V and 4 bases at J, with 14 bases between the two ends. This CDR3 spans 15 amino acids.

This clonotype was counted only a few times. The gene calls are TRBV7-9 and TRBJ1-6; D is possibly TRBD1 (6 bases). Trimming pared 5 bases from V and 14 bases from J, leaving 13 bases between. The germline V gene has CDR1 SEHNR and CDR2 FQNEAQ (reference sequence). CDR3 length: 12 residues. CDR3 DNA: TGTGCCAGCAGCGCAGGGGCGAGCACCCTCCACTTT. This gives the protein CASSAGASTLHF.

This clonotype was detected many times. The rearrangement links TRBV28 to TRBJ1-2; tentatively, D is TRBD1 (5 bases). The CDR3 is 12 residues long. Germline CDR1 is MDHEN and CDR2 is SYDVKM. Trimming left V 6 bases short and J 8 bases short, with 13 bases between. The CDR3: CASSPGRQGYTF. CDR3 DNA sequence: TGTGCCAGCAGCCCGGGACGGCAGGGCTACACCTTC.

This clonotype was seen ten or more times. V is TRBV7-8 and J is TRBJ2-7, with 7 bases identical to TRBD1. The CDR3 runs 17 residues. J gave up 0 bases and V 2 bases, and 10 bases lay outside the gene matches. Germline loops: CDR1 SGHVS, CDR2 FQNEAQ. This CDR3 reads CASSLTSPRTGSYEQYF. The CDR3 DNA reads as TGTGCCAGCAGCTTAACCAGTCCTCGGACAGGCTCCTACGAGCAGTACTTC.

This clonotype was seen ten or more times. The J gene is TRBJ2-2, the V gene TRBV7-9; 9 positions match TRBD1. Losses at the gene ends were 4 bases for V and 4 bases for J; bases not matched to a gene: 4. CDR3 length equals 15 residues. Germline-derived CDR1 and CDR2 are SEHNR and FQNEAQ (reference sequence). CDR3 nucleotides: TGTGCCAGCAGCTGGGACAGGGAAGGCACCGGGGAGCTGTTTTTT. Translated, it gives CASSWDREGTGELFF.

There are many counts of this clonotype. The chain employs TRBV28 and TRBJ2-7; unclear D gene. The CDR3 spans 15 residues. V lost 6 bases, J lost 2 bases, and 17 bases lay in between. The germline CDR1 and CDR2 sequences are MDHEN and SYDVKM. CDR3 residues: CASRTLNRAPYEQYF. Here the CDR3 DNA reads TGTGCCAGCAGAACCCTAAACCGGGCCCCCTACGAGCAGTACTTC.

Concerning this clonotype: A much larger clone is a single base away; this may be a read error. This sequence joins TRBV6-6 and TRBJ2-7; no clear D gene. With 0 bases removed from V and 3 bases from J, the gap between germline ends came to 18 bases. CDR1 and CDR2 from the germline V gene are MNHNY and SVGAGI (reference sequence). CDR3 length equals 17 residues. The CDR3 nucleotides are TGTGCCAGCAGTTACTCGACCGCGTTTGACGGAGACTACGAGCAGTACTTC. It translates to CASSYSTAFDGDYEQYF.

The table lists this clonotype with a few counts. V is TRBV19 and J is TRBJ2-7; the D is unclear. Trimming left V 5 bases short and J 0 bases short, with 17 bases between. In germline, CDR1 is LNHDA, CDR2 SQIVND (reference sequence). This CDR3 spans 16 amino acids. The CDR3 nucleotides are TGTGCCAGTAGTGTTGTTGGGCACTTACCCTCCTACGAGCAGTACTTC. Translation: CASSVVGHLPSYEQYF.

This clonotype was seen only a few times. The J gene is TRBJ2-7, the V gene TRBV6-1; the D is unclear. The CDR3 loop spans 14 amino acids. Germline V gene lookup returns CDR1 MNHNS and CDR2 SASEGT. V was pared by 4 bases and J by 0 bases, with 10 bases between. The CDR3 reads CASSGGSFSYEQYF. In nucleotides, the CDR3 is TGTGCCAGCAGTGGAGGCTCATTCTCCTACGAGCAGTACTTC.

Only one count was recorded for this clonotype. This rearrangement joins TRBV6-2 or TRBV6-3 to TRBJ2-4; D is unclear. Germline CDR1 and CDR2: MNHEY and SVGEGT. Between the trimmed V and J ends, which lost 8 bases and 1 base, there was a span of 15 bases. This CDR3 has 15 residues. Written as DNA, the CDR3 is TGTGCCAGCCCCCCCCCCGGAGCGGCCAAAAACATTCAGTACTTC. Amino acids: CASPPPGAAKNIQYF.

This clonotype was observed many times. The chain couples TRBV7-8 to TRBJ2-5; weak D call: TRBD1 (6 bases). Germline lookup yields CDR1 SGHVS and CDR2 FQNEAQ. The V end lost 8 bases, the J end lost 5 bases, and 6 bases lay between the germline ends. The CDR3 runs to 10 residues. CDR3 nucleotide sequence: TGTGCCAGCCAGGGGGAGACCCAGTACTTC. Its translation is CASQGETQYF.

A note on this clonotype: A much bigger clone sits one base away, suggesting this may be a read error. The gene calls are TRBV19 and TRBJ2-7; D possibly uses TRBD1 or TRBD2 (7 bases each). The CDR3 is 14 amino acids. The germline V gene has CDR1 LNHDA and CDR2 SQIVND (reference sequence). The CDR3 region is CASSPPGQAGEQCF. The CDR3 DNA sequence: TGTGCCAGTAGTCCCCCCGGACAGGCGGGGGAGCAGTGCTTC.

This clonotype was counted a few times. The chain couples TRBV6-5 to TRBJ1-2, with unresolved D. The CDR3 is 14 residues long. Germline values: CDR1 MNHEY, CDR2 SVGAGI. With 0 bases removed from V and 3 bases from J, the gap between germline ends came to 8 bases. The CDR3 coding sequence is TGTGCCAGCAGTTACTCAGTCGAGGACTATGGCTACACCTTC. This sequence encodes CASSYSVEDYGYTF.

Many counts were recorded for this clonotype. This chain links TRBV7-3 with TRBJ2-3; D uncertain. The CDR3 is 13 amino acids. The V end lost 5 bases, the J end lost 4 bases, and 10 bases lay between the germline ends. Germline CDR1 and CDR2: SGHTA and FQGTGA. The CDR3, as DNA: TGTGCCAGCAGCCCATCAGTGCCAGATACGCAGTATTTT. As protein: CASSPSVPDTQYF.

The table lists this clonotype with many counts. The chain links TRBV11-2 to TRBJ1-1; maybe TRBD1 (6 bases). The CDR3 covers 17 residues. Germline V CDR1 and CDR2: SGHAT, FQNNGV. V lost 1 base to trimming and J lost 5 bases, with 20 bases between them. The CDR3 DNA is TGTGCCAGCAGCTTAGTTGGGAGGGGGAAAAAAGGTACTGAAGCTTTCTTT. This sequence encodes CASSLVGRGKKGTEAFF. The variable domain in full, completed from reference TRBV11-2 and TRBJ1-1, reads EAGVAQSPRYKIIEKRQSVAFWCNPISGHATLYWYQQILGQGPKLLIQFQNNGVVDDSQLPKDRFSAERLKGVDSTLKIQPAKLEDSAVYLCASSLVGRGKKGTEAFFGQGTRLTVV.

This clonotype has a handful of counts. The chain joins TRBV20-1 to TRBJ2-1, with D possibly matching TRBD2 (5 bases). CDR1 and CDR2 (germline): DFQATT, SNEGSKA (reference sequence). Trimming took 3 bases from V and 2 from J, leaving 20 bases between them. This CDR3 has 17 residues. The CDR3 spells CSASPDRGETTYNEQFF. The DNA for the CDR3 is TGCAGTGCTAGTCCGGATCGCGGAGAGACTACCTACAATGAGCAGTTCTTC.

The rearrangement links TRBV15 to TRBJ2-1; the match to TRBD1 covers 8 bases. The V gene's germline CDR1 is LNHNV and CDR2 YYDKDF (reference sequence). CDR3 length: 14 amino acids. Trimming took 8 bases from V and 9 from J; bases not matched to a gene: 12. CDR3 loop: CATLLKGQGGEQFF. The DNA of the CDR3 is TGTGCCACCCTACTTAAAGGACAGGGCGGTGAGCAGTTCTTC. The full variable domain, its missing parts supplied by reference TRBV15 and TRBJ2-1, is DAMVIQNPRYQVTQFGKPVTLSCSQTLNHNVMYWYQQKSSQAPKLLFHYYDKDFNNEADTPDNFQSRRPNTSFCFLDIRSPGLGDTAMYLCATLLKGQGGEQFFGPGTRLTVL.

This clonotype was detected many times. The chain recombines TRBV6-1 with TRBJ2-1; TRBD2 agrees at 9 bases. The CDR3 is 17 residues long. V dropped 4 bases and J dropped 6; count of bases not matched to a gene: 13. From germline, CDR1 is MNHNS and CDR2 SASEGT. The CDR3 is CASSASFGTSRSNEQFF. DNA for the CDR3: TGTGCCAGCAGTGCCAGCTTTGGGACTAGCCGTAGCAATGAGCAGTTCTTC.

This clonotype was observed many times. The chain links TRBV7-9 to TRBJ1-5; 10 bases align to TRBD1. This CDR3 region has 16 residues. V was pared by 5 bases and J by 3 bases, with 7 bases of the junction left unmatched. Germline CDR1 reads SEHNR; CDR2 reads FQNEAQ (reference sequence). This CDR3 reads CASSPETGGLNQPQHF. The CDR3 DNA sequence: TGTGCCAGCAGCCCAGAGACAGGGGGCCTCAATCAGCCCCAGCATTTT.

This clonotype was detected many times. J is TRBJ1-3 and V is TRBV7-2; the D gene is possibly TRBD1 (6 bases). Trimming removed 5 bases at V and 14 bases at J, with 22 bases between. CDR3 length equals 14 residues. Germline V CDR1 and CDR2: SGHTA, FQGNSA. In nucleotides, the CDR3 is TGTGCCAGCAGCCCGCGCACAGACAGGCAGGACGTATATTTT. It translates to CASSPRTDRQDVYF.

Many counts were recorded for this clonotype. The chain combines TRBV6-1 with TRBJ2-5; 8 bases fit TRBD1. The length of the CDR3 is 13 residues. V lost 3 bases, J lost 4 bases, and 1 base stayed unmatched. The germline gives CDR1 MNHNS, CDR2 SASEGT. In DNA, the CDR3 is TGTGCCAGCAGTGACAGGGGGCGAGAGACCCAGTACTTC. This encodes CASSDRGRETQYF.